This T cell receptor (beta chain) appears in the sequencing data of a study of glioma-infiltrating T cells after dendritic cell vaccination. Overall study: Patients received autologous tumor lysate-pulsed dendritic cell vaccination between about 2003 and 2013.

The primer mix had 60 V beta and 13 J beta primers. Produced via immunoSEQ multiplex PCR; TCRdb's table is partial and in-frame only. The sample has 93,000 or so clones, 70% to 80% seen once; the top ten hold approximately 5.9%. Blood PBMC samples: pre-vaccination, two weeks post third vaccination, and at tumor progression. Study conclusions and caveats: TCR clonality showed no direct relationship with survival.

This clone has just a few counts. Its antigen is not known. CDR1 and CDR2 from the germline V gene are MNHNS and SASEGT. Trimming took 6 bases from V and 8 from J, leaving 19 bases between them. CDR3 length: 14 amino acids. The TCR comes from a human donor with glioblastoma. Sample: blood, taken before dendritic cell vaccination. The chain links TRBV6-1 to TRBJ1-2, with D possibly being TRBD1 (6 bases). The CDR3 sequence is CASRKDSGVEGYTF. Written as DNA, the CDR3 is TGTGCCAGCAGAAAGGACTCAGGGGTAGAAGGCTACACCTTC.